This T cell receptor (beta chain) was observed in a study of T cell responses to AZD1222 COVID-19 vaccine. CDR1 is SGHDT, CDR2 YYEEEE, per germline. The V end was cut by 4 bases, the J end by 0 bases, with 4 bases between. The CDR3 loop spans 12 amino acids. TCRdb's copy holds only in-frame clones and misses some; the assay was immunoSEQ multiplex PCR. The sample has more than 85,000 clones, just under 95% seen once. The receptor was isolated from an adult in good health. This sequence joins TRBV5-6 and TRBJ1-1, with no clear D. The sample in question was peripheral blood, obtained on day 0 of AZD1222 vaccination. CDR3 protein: CASSRVNTEAFF. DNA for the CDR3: TGTGCCAGCAGCCGGGTGAACACTGAAGCTTTCTTT.